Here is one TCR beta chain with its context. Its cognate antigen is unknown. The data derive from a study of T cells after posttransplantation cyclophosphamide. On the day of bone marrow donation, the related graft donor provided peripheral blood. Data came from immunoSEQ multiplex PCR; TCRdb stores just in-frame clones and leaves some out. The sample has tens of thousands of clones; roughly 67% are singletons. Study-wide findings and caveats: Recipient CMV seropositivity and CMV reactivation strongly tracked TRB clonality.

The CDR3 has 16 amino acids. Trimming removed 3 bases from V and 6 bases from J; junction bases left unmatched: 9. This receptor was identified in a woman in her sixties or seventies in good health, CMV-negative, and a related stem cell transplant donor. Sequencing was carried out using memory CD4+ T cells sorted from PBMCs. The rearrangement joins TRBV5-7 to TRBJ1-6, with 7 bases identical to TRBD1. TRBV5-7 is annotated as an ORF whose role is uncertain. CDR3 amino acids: CASSYWTGDLNSPLHF. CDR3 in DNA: TGTGCCAGCAGCTATTGGACAGGCGACCTTAATTCACCCCTCCACTTT.